The 13 T cell receptor beta chains in this list originate from one sample, sequenced in a study of cytomegalovirus exposure and HLA in healthy donors. PCR was performed using 60 Vbeta and 13 Jbeta primers. Here immunoSEQ multiplex PCR was the method, and the copy in TCRdb shows in-frame clones only, minus some. The repertoire includes approximately 100,000 clones, about 85% of them detected once, and about 7.2% sits in the top ten. Sequences were obtained from PBMCs. The receptors stem from a man between 35 and 55 years old in good health and CMV-seropositive.

This chain links TRBV7-9 with TRBJ1-1; 10 bases map to TRBD1. Trimming removed 5 bases from V and 1 base from J; junction bases left unmatched: 4. The V gene's germline CDR1 is SEHNR and CDR2 FQNEAQ (reference sequence). The CDR3 runs to 15 residues. This chain's CDR3 is CASSPRDRGNTEAFF. The CDR3 nucleotides read TGTGCCAGCAGCCCCCGGGACAGGGGGAACACTGAAGCTTTCTTT.

The rearrangement links TRBV7-2 to TRBJ2-2, with D possibly matching TRBD2 (6 bases). From germline, CDR1 is SGHTA and CDR2 FQGNSA. This CDR3 comprises 14 residues. Trimming pared 6 bases from V and 0 bases from J, leaving 8 bases between. The CDR3 DNA follows: TGTGCCAGCAGGGAGGGGTCGAACACCGGGGAGCTGTTTTTT. Amino acids: CASREGSNTGELFF.

The chain couples TRBV7-9 to TRBJ1-1; the match to TRBD1 covers 9 bases. The CDR3 is 17 amino acids. CDR1 is SEHNR and CDR2 is FQNEAQ in the germline V gene (reference sequence). J lost 4 bases, V lost 5 bases, and 14 bases had no gene match. CDR3 in amino acids: CASSPQGIGQGSTEAFF. The CDR3 coding sequence is TGTGCCAGCAGCCCACAAGGAATCGGACAGGGGAGCACTGAAGCTTTCTTT.

V usage is TRBV10-3 and J usage is TRBJ2-7, with 12 bases aligning to TRBD2. The CDR3 covers 14 residues. CDR1 is ENHRY and CDR2 is SYGVKD in the germline V gene. The V gene end was trimmed by 2 bases and the J gene end by 4 bases; junction bases not matched to a gene: 0. The CDR3 coding sequence is TGTGCCATCAGTGAGGGACTAGCGGGGTACGAGCAGTACTTC. It translates to CAISEGLAGYEQYF.

The chain is built from TRBV6-1 and TRBJ2-5; D remains unclear. V lost 6 bases and J lost 2, with 13 bases in between. The CDR3 sequence is 14 residues long. Germline lookup yields CDR1 MNHNS and CDR2 SASEGT. CDR3 in amino acids: CASSDVAMQETQYF. The DNA of the CDR3 is TGTGCCAGCAGCGACGTAGCAATGCAAGAGACCCAGTACTTC.

V usage is TRBV5-1 and J usage is TRBJ2-7; tentative D call: TRBD1 (5 bases). Germline CDR1 SGHRS, CDR2 YFSETQ. Deletions cut 4 bases from V and 2 bases from J, with 16 bases between. The CDR3 extends over 15 amino acids. CDR3 coding DNA: TGCGCCAGCAGCAAAGCCCCAGGGTCCACCTACGAGCAGTACTTC. It is translated as CASSKAPGSTYEQYF.

For the CDR3, the DNA is TGTGCCAGCAGTTATTCACAGGGGGCTTGGAATTCACCCCTCCACTTT. Residues: CASSYSQGAWNSPLHF. The chain links TRBV6-5 to TRBJ1-6; TRBD1 aligns across 9 bases. V lost 3 bases to trimming and J lost 7 bases; unmatched junction nucleotides: 7. The CDR3 totals 16 residues. CDR1 MNHEY and CDR2 SVGAGI come from the germline V gene.

The chain employs TRBV12-5 and TRBJ1-2, with 9 bases that match TRBD1. The CDR3 has 15 residues. With V trimmed by 6 bases and J by 2 bases, 7 bases remained unmatched. Germline V gene sequence: CDR1 LGHNT, CDR2 FRNRAP. The DNA for the CDR3 is TGTGCTAGTGGCCAGGGGGACAGGGCCAACTATGGCTACACCTTC. The encoded protein is CASGQGDRANYGYTF.

The J gene is TRBJ2-3, the V gene TRBV27; 7 positions agree with TRBD1. CDR3 length: 16 residues. Germline CDR1 is MNHEY and CDR2 is SMNVEV (reference sequence). The V gene end was trimmed by 5 bases and the J gene end by 3 bases; junction bases not matched to a gene: 11. CDR3 protein: CASSPLDRVGTDTQYF. The CDR3 DNA reads as TGTGCCAGCAGTCCTCTAGACAGGGTGGGGACAGATACGCAGTATTTT.

The chain combines TRBV18 with TRBJ1-2; D call uncertain. V dropped 1 base and J dropped 6 bases, with 9 bases sitting between them. This CDR3 contains 13 residues. CDR1 is KGHSH, CDR2 LQKENI, per germline. CDR3 residues: CASSPLVSDGYTF. The CDR3 nucleotides are TGTGCCAGCTCACCACTTGTTTCTGATGGCTACACCTTC.

The genes are TRBV9 and TRBJ2-3, with D uncertain. Germline CDR1 reads SGDLS; CDR2 reads YYNGEE. V was trimmed by 4 bases and J by 2 bases, leaving 8 bases between them. The CDR3 length is 13 residues. The DNA for the CDR3 is TGTGCCAGCAGCCCCTATATCACAGATACGCAGTATTTT. Translated: CASSPYITDTQYF.

The CDR3 region is CASKPSGGSTDTQYF. The CDR3 nucleotides read TGTGCCAGCAAACCTAGCGGGGGGAGCACAGATACGCAGTATTTT. J is TRBJ2-3 and V is TRBV19; 11 bases are shared with TRBD2. This CDR3 spans 15 amino acids. The J segment lost 0 bases and the V segment lost 9 bases, leaving 5 bases of the junction unmatched. Germline CDR1 LNHDA, CDR2 SQIVND (reference sequence).

The V gene is TRBV25-1, the J gene TRBJ2-2, with TRBD1 matching 8 bases. CDR1 and CDR2 from the germline V gene are MGHDK and SYGVNS. V gave up 4 bases and J gave up 4 bases; unmatched junction bases: 5. This CDR3 comprises 15 residues. For the CDR3, the DNA is TGTGCCAGCAGTGTCAGGGGGCTCGGCACCGGGGAGCTGTTTTTT. It yields the protein CASSVRGLGTGELFF.